The present entry profiles one T cell receptor (beta chain) with its context. In the source study's methods: Using reference gene primer amplification, nucleated cell counts were estimated. Profiled with immunoSEQ multiplex PCR; TCRdb holds only in-frame clones, not every one. Clone size and the V and J calls come from that table; the DNA yielded D and trimming. The repertoire holds around 200,000 clones, less than 90% seen once, with roughly 20% in the top ten. Germline V gene lookup returns CDR1 SGHKS and CDR2 YYEKEE (reference sequence). The CDR3 runs to 14 residues. Trimming shortened V by 4 bases and J by 1 base, and 11 bases separated the two germline ends. This sample is part of a study of blood T cell repertoires in COVID-19. Background on the study: The cDNA or gDNA used as material had been derived from T cells, B-cell-depleted T cells, or PBMCs.

This clonotype was obtained from a woman older than 75 with active or convalescent COVID-19. The chain is built from TRBV5-5 and TRBJ1-1; no clear D. The specimen was peripheral blood. In DNA form, the CDR3 reads TGTGCCAGCAGCCGTCCCCTTTCGAACACTGAAGCTTTCTTT. It encodes CASSRPLSNTEAFF. Using reference TRBV5-5 and TRBJ1-1 for the parts outside the CDR3, the full variable domain is DAGVTQSPTHLIKTRGQQVTLRCSPISGHKSVSWYQQVLGQGPQFIFQYYEKEERGRGNFPDRFSARQFPNYSSELNVNALLLGDSALYLCASSRPLSNTEAFFGQGTRLTVV.